What follows are 14 T cell receptor beta chains derived from one specimen sequenced in a study of naive and memory T cell subsets (dated by TCRdb to 2015 to 2018). The library was generated by 5' RACE. Sequenced using an Illumina MiSeq. The ligated cDNA was amplified in four rounds of PCR with nested alpha and beta constant region primers together with the SP2 primer. In-frame beta chains were kept once TCRdb had trimmed the public reads at Q25 with fastp and called clones with MiXCR. All rows with the same CDR3 protein become a single entry with the most common DNA and genes. The table for this sample lists tens of thousands of distinct CDR3 sequences; 7.2% of them were counted only once. The top ten constitute 9% to 10% of the sample. Using 3' ligation of a UMI-containing oligonucleotide to TCR cDNA, the study laid out a robust and sensitive protocol to amplify, sequence and analyze TCRs. These receptors all come from a male donor in good health.

This clonotype was counted many times. The V call is TRBV5-5, the J call TRBJ1-4, with D uncertain. The V gene lost 4 bases and the J gene lost 0 bases, with 16 bases spanning the gap. The CDR3 loop spans 17 amino acids. The germline V gene encodes CDR1 SGHKS and CDR2 YYEKEE (reference sequence). The CDR3 nucleotides are TGTGCCAGCAGCCCCGGGAGATCCCGGACAACTAATGAAAAACTGTTTTTT. Translated: CASSPGRSRTTNEKLFF.

J is TRBJ1-1 and V is TRBV12-3 or TRBV12-4; no reliable D call. V was clipped by 1 base and J by 1 base, with 7 bases between them. The length of the CDR3 is 14 residues. The CDR3 nucleotides read TGTGCCAGCAGTTTAGGTTCCCCGAACACTGAAGCTTTCTTT. As protein: CASSLGSPNTEAFF.

There are many counts of this clonotype. The genes are TRBV7-6 and TRBJ2-1; TRBD2 agrees at 8 bases. The germline V gene has CDR1 SGHVS and CDR2 FNYEAQ. V shed 5 bases and J 2 bases; nucleotides not matched to a gene: 14. The CDR3 is 18 amino acids. CDR3 coding DNA: TGTGCCAGCAGCCGTATCTCTTTAGCGGGGACCACCTACAATGAGCAGTTCTTC. Amino acid sequence: CASSRISLAGTTYNEQFF.

This clonotype occurred a few times. The chain recombines TRBV6-6 with TRBJ1-2; D is unclear. Germline CDR1 reads MNHNY; CDR2 reads SVGAGI (reference sequence). This CDR3 comprises 12 residues. DNA of the CDR3: TGTGGGGCAGGAGGATATCCCTATGGCTACACCTTC. Its translation: CGAGGYPYGYTF.

V and J are TRBV6-5 and TRBJ2-1, with 13 bases lining up with TRBD2. This CDR3 contains 15 residues. V shed 2 bases, J shed 7 bases, and the junction held 2 bases outside the gene matches. Per germline, CDR1 MNHEY and CDR2 SVGAGI. Here the CDR3 reads CASSYGTSGMNEQFF. As DNA, the CDR3 is TGTGCCAGCAGTTACGGGACTAGCGGGATGAATGAGCAGTTCTTC.

This clonotype was counted at least ten times. This rearrangement joins TRBV6-1 to TRBJ2-2; possibly TRBD2 for D (6 bases). V was shortened by 10 bases and J by 4 bases, with 16 bases between the two germline ends. Germline CDR1 and CDR2: MNHNS and SASEGT. CDR3 length equals 14 residues. Here the CDR3 reads CATSLEGGTGELFF. The CDR3 bases are TGTGCCACCTCGCTTGAGGGAGGCACCGGGGAGCTGTTTTTT.

In this sample, this clonotype turned up many times. The chain employs TRBV18 and TRBJ2-7; 13 bases are a match to TRBD2. Germline trimming cut 3 bases from V and 5 bases from J; bases unmatched to any gene: 1. This CDR3 has 14 amino acids. Per germline, CDR1 KGHSH and CDR2 LQKENI. The CDR3 spells CASSPGTSGNEQYF. For the CDR3, the DNA is TGTGCCAGCTCACCCGGGACTAGCGGGAACGAGCAGTACTTC.

This clonotype has at least ten counts. The V gene is TRBV21-1, the J gene TRBJ1-3. TRBV21-1 is a pseudogene locus. This CDR3 spans 18 amino acids. The CDR3 spells CASSTPFEGKSSGNTIYF. In nucleotides, the CDR3 is TGTGCCAGCAGTACCCCTTTTGAGGGCAAGAGCTCTGGAAACACCATATATTTT.

The chain has TRBV11-2 and TRBJ1-1; D is uncertain. CDR1 SGHAT and CDR2 FQNNGV come from the germline V gene. The CDR3 contains 15 residues. V was trimmed by 5 bases and J by 5 bases, leaving 18 bases between them. The CDR3 sequence is CASSPRVPGDTEAFF. In DNA, the CDR3 is TGTGCCAGCAGCCCCCGGGTCCCCGGTGATACTGAAGCTTTCTTT.

Details on this clonotype: A much larger clone is a single base away; this may be a read error. This chain uses TRBV5-6 with TRBJ1-1; D is possibly TRBD1 (5 bases). Germline V CDR1 and CDR2: SGHDT, YYEEEE. The CDR3 has 12 residues. As DNA, the CDR3 is TGTGCCAACAGCCGGGGGGATACTGAAGCTTTCTTT. Its protein product is CANSRGDTEAFF.

This clonotype was recorded a few times. This chain uses TRBV6-2 or TRBV6-3 with TRBJ1-5; 7 bases are shared with TRBD1. CDR1 and CDR2 (germline): MNHEY, SVGEGT. The CDR3 extends over 16 amino acids. Losses at the gene ends were 4 bases for V and 3 bases for J; bases not matched to a gene: 9. In DNA, the CDR3 is TGTGCCAGCAGTTGGGGGACAGCCCTAGTCAATCAGCCCCAGCATTTT. This translates into CASSWGTALVNQPQHF.

This clonotype was counted many times. The chain is built from TRBV18 and TRBJ2-6; D might be TRBD1 (5 bases). The germline CDR1 and CDR2 sequences are KGHSH and LQKENI. Trimming cost V 4 bases and J 2 bases, with 9 bases left between them. The CDR3 consists of 15 residues. CDR3 in DNA: TGTGCCAGCTCACAGGGGTCTACTGGGGCCAACGTCCTGACTTTC. Encoded protein: CASSQGSTGANVLTF.

The J gene is TRBJ2-2, the V gene TRBV6-6; perhaps D is TRBD1 or TRBD2 (6 bases each). CDR1 MNHNY and CDR2 SVGAGI come from the germline V gene (reference sequence). Trimming stripped 0 bases from V and 0 bases from J, with 14 bases between. The CDR3 spans 18 residues. This chain's CDR3 is CASSYSGGRGSNTGELFF. Written as DNA, the CDR3 is TGTGCCAGCAGTTACTCTGGGGGGCGGGGCTCGAACACCGGGGAGCTGTTTTTT.

The chain recombines TRBV29-1 with TRBJ2-1; maybe TRBD2 (5 bases). V lost 5 bases to trimming and J lost 3 bases, with 14 bases between them. CDR1 SQVTM and CDR2 ANQGSEA come from the germline V gene. The CDR3 consists of 14 residues. CDR3 in DNA: TGCAGCGTTATTAGCTACGGACTCTACAATGAGCAGTTCTTC. It is translated as CSVISYGLYNEQFF.